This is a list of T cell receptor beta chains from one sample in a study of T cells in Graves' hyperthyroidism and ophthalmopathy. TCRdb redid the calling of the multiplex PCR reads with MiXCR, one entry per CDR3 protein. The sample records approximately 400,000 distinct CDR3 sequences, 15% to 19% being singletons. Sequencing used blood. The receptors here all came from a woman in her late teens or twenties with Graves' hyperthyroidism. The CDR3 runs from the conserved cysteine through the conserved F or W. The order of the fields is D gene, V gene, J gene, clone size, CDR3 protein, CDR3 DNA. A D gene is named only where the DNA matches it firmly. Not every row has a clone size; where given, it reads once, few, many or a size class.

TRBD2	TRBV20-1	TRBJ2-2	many	CSAREAGGTGELFF	TGCAGTGCTAGAGAAGCGGGAGGCACCGGGGAGCTGTTTTTT
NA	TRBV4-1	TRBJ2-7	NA	CASSQERHGSYEQYF	TGCGCCAGCAGCCAAGAACGGCACGGATCCTACGAGCAGTACTTC
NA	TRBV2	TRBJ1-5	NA	CASSEAAWHPQHF	TGTGCCAGCAGTGAGGCAGCTTGGCATCCCCAGCATTTT
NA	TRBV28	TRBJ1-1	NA	CASSPLPGPTEAFF	TGTGCCAGCAGTCCCCTGCCAGGGCCCACTGAAGCTTTCTTT
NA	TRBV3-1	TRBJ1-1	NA	CASSQDNPTEAFF	TGTGCCAGCAGCCAAGATAATCCCACTGAAGCTTTCTTT
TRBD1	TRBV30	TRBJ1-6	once	CAWKHRGSSPLHF	TGTGCCTGGAAACACAGGGGAAGTTCACCCCTCCACTTT
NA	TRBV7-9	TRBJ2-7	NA	CASSDWGEQYF	TGTGCCAGCAGTGACTGGGGTGAGCAGTACTTC
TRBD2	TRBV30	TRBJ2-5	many	CAWSLRGRARETQYF	TGTGCCTGGAGTTTACGCGGGAGGGCCAGGGAGACCCAGTACTTC
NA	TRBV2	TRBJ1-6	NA	CASGMLWDSPLHF	TGTGCCAGCGGCATGCTCTGGGATTCACCCCTCCACTTT
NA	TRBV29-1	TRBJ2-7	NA	CSAGGGAYEQYF	TGCAGCGCCGGGGGCGGCGCCTACGAGCAGTACTTC
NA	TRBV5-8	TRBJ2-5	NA	CASSFGGPYETQYF	TGTGCCAGCAGCTTCGGGGGGCCTTATGAGACCCAGTACTTC
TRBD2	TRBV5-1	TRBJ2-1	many	CASSAGTSVGYNEQFF	TGCGCCAGCAGCGCCGGGACTAGCGTGGGCTACAATGAGCAGTTCTTC
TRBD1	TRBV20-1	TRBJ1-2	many	CSAREGGRGQGVFAF	TGCAGTGCTAGAGAGGGGGGGAGGGGACAGGGGGTTTTCGCCTTC
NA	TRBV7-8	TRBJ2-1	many	CASSLEGAPNNEQFF	TGTGCCAGCAGCTTAGAGGGAGCCCCCAACAATGAGCAGTTCTTC
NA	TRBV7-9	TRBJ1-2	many	CASSFPRRLGYTF	TGTGCCAGCAGCTTCCCACGCCGGTTGGGCTACACCTTC
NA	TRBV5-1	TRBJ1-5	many	CASSLVAGKEQPQHF	TGCGCCAGCAGCTTGGTCGCAGGGAAGGAGCAGCCCCAGCATTTT
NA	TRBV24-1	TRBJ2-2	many	CATSMAAANTGELFF	TGTGCCACCAGTATGGCAGCGGCGAACACCGGGGAGCTGTTTTTT
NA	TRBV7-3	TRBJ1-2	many	CASSLIQGNYGYTF	TGTGCCAGCAGCTTAATTCAGGGGAACTATGGCTACACCTTC
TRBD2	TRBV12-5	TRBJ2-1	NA	CASGPYRWTSGGPYNEQFF	TGTGCTAGTGGACCCTACCGGTGGACTAGCGGGGGGCCCTACAATGAGCAGTTCTTC
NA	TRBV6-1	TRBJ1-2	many	CASSEIGGYGYTF	TGTGCCAGCAGTGAGATAGGGGGCTATGGCTACACCTTC
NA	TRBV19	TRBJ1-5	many	CASSTRQVQNQPQHF	TGTGCCAGTAGTACACGACAGGTGCAAAATCAGCCCCAGCATTTT
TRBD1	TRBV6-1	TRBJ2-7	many	CASSPQGAVSYEQYF	TGTGCCAGCAGTCCACAGGGGGCTGTATCCTACGAGCAGTACTTC
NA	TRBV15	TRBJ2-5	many	CATSPLGQYQETQYF	TGTGCCACCAGCCCCCTGGGGCAGTACCAAGAGACCCAGTACTTC
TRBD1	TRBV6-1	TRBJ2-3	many	CASSDRDRVIKYF	TGTGCCAGCAGTGATCGGGACAGGGTTATAAAGTATTTT
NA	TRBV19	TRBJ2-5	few	CASSDDLLETQYF	TGTGCCAGTAGTGACGATCTGCTGGAGACCCAGTACTTC
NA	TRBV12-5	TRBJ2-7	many	CASALGGSYEQYF	TGTGCTAGTGCCTTAGGGGGTTCCTACGAGCAGTACTTC
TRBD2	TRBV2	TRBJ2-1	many	CASIKIGGRVGNEQFF	TGTGCCAGCATAAAAATTGGCGGGAGGGTAGGGAATGAGCAGTTCTTC
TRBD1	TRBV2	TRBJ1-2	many	CASSLRQGASYGYTF	TGTGCCAGCAGCCTAAGACAGGGGGCTAGCTATGGCTACACCTTC
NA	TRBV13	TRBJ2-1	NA	CASTADRGSYNEQFF	TGTGCCAGCACCGCGGACCGCGGTTCCTACAATGAGCAGTTCTTC
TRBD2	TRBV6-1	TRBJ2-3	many	CASSLLAGADTDTQYF	TGTGCCAGCAGTCTTCTAGCGGGAGCGGACACAGATACGCAGTATTTT
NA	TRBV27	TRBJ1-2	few	CASRTGVYGYTF	TGTGCCAGCAGAACAGGCGTCTATGGCTACACCTTC
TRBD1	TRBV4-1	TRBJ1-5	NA	CASSQGPLDRGRGVGRPQHF	TGCGCCAGCAGCCAAGGCCCGCTGGACAGGGGGCGCGGAGTGGGACGGCCCCAGCATTTT
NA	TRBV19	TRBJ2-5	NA	CAPPAAAGSRAHQETQYF	TGTGCCCCTCCCGCGGCGGCGGGGTCGAGAGCCCACCAAGAGACCCAGTACTTC